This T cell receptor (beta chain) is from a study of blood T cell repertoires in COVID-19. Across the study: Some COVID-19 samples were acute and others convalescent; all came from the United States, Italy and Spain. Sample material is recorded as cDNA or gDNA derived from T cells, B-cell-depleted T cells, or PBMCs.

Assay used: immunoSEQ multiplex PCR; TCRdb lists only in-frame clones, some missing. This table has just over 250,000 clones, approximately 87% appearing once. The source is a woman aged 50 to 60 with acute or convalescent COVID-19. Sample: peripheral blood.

DNA of the CDR3: TGTGCCAGCAGTTGGGCCCGGACTAGCGGGGTCACAGATACGCAGTATTTT. Translated: CASSWARTSGVTDTQYF. The rearrangement joins TRBV28 to TRBJ2-3, with 12 bases that match TRBD2. Germline V gives CDR1 MDHEN, CDR2 SYDVKM. The CDR3 loop spans 17 amino acids. V lost 4 bases and J lost 2; bases outside the gene matches: 7.